This entry concerns a single T cell receptor (beta chain). Its specificity is unknown. The time point here: patch test 3, about 24 weeks after DPC sensitization. Treatment noted: therapeutic diphenylcyclopropenone sensitization with weekly scalp DPC. The starting material, unfractionated whole blood, was used for total RNA extraction. Via MiXCR, TCRdb re-called the RACE reads, giving one row per CDR3 protein. The sample carries approximately 97,000 distinct CDR3 sequences, around 25% recorded once. The sample originates from a study of human T cells and chemical hapten exposure. Findings and caveats of the study: Expanded TCRs were compared with controls, and the expanded TCRs formed significantly more large CDR3 similarity clusters.

This CDR3 is built from 13 residues. Germline CDR1 MNHNS, CDR2 SASEGT. With V trimmed by 3 bases and J by 5 bases, 3 bases remained unmatched. The receptor's source is a man aged 40-55 years with alopecia areata. Some clones in this sample may be carry-over from other donors' samples. Sequences were derived from whole blood, sampled in connection with sensitization to the hapten diphenylcyclopropenone (DPC). The gene calls are TRBV6-1 and TRBJ1-1, with 7 bases that match TRBD1. CDR3 bases: TGTGCCAGCAGTGAGACAGGGAAGACTGAAGCTTTCTTT. Its translation: CASSETGKTEAFF.